This passage covers 8 T cell receptor beta chains from one sample sequenced in a study of identical twins. Using its own MiXCR run on the 5' RACE reads, TCRdb lists one record per CDR3 protein. The table records 420,000 or so distinct CDR3 sequences, about 18% of them present only once. The specimen was naive T cells sorted from blood. These receptors came from a man aged 50-60 years in good health.

This clonotype was observed a handful of times. The chain couples TRBV10-3 to TRBJ2-3, with 7 bases aligning to TRBD2. The CDR3 is 12 residues long. The V segment lost 6 bases and the J segment 6 bases; nucleotides outside the gene matches: 3. Germline assignment: CDR1 ENHRY and CDR2 SYGVKD. CDR3 residues: CAISGGSDTQYF. Here the CDR3 DNA reads TGTGCCATCAGCGGGGGGTCCGATACGCAGTATTTT.

The table lists this clonotype with many counts. The V and J genes are TRBV10-3 and TRBJ2-5; D gene ambiguous. The germline V gene has CDR1 ENHRY and CDR2 SYGVKD. Trimming shortened V by 2 bases and J by 8 bases, and 6 bases separated the two germline ends. This CDR3 spans 11 amino acids. CDR3 sequence: CAISEGRTQYF. As DNA, the CDR3 is TGTGCCATCAGTGAGGGGCGAACCCAGTACTTC.

The CDR3 DNA reads TGTGCCATCAGTGGTGGCGGGTCTGGGGCCAACGTCCTGACTTTC. Translation gives CAISGGGSGANVLTF. The V call is TRBV10-3, the J call TRBJ2-6, with D possibly matching TRBD2 (5 bases). Trimming pared 4 bases from V and 1 base from J, leaving 8 bases between. Germline V gene sequence: CDR1 ENHRY, CDR2 SYGVKD. The length of the CDR3 is 15 residues.

The genes are TRBV24-1 and TRBJ2-5; TRBD2 matches at 9 bases. The CDR3 runs to 15 residues. The V gene's germline CDR1 is KGHDR and CDR2 SFDVKD. V trimming: 5 bases; J trimming: 5 bases; junction bases outside the gene matches: 8. For the CDR3, the DNA is TGTGCCACCAGTGCCTGGACTAGCGAGCAGGAGACCCAGTACTTC. It codes for CATSAWTSEQETQYF.

V is TRBV9 and J is TRBJ2-3; D assignment may be TRBD1 or TRBD2 (5 bases each). CDR3 length: 15 amino acids. In germline, CDR1 is SGDLS, CDR2 YYNGEE. The germline V and J ends were trimmed by 3 bases and 3 bases, with 14 bases remaining between them. CDR3 nucleotides: TGTGCCAGCAGCGCCGGGGCGCTGCGGACAGATACGCAGTATTTT. It codes for CASSAGALRTDTQYF. Based on the CDR3 plus reference TRBV9 and TRBJ2-3, the full variable domain is DSGVTQTPKHLITATGQRVTLRCSPRSGDLSVYWYQQSLDQGLQFLIQYYNGEERAKGNILERFSAQQFPDLHSELNLSSLELGDSALYFCASSAGALRTDTQYFGPGTRLTVL.

This clonotype showed up many times. V gene TRBV6-5 combines with J gene TRBJ2-7, with 8 bases that match TRBD1. The CDR3 consists of 15 residues. The J segment lost 6 bases and the V segment lost 2 bases, leaving 9 bases of the junction unmatched. CDR1 is MNHEY and CDR2 is SVGAGI in the germline V gene. The CDR3 protein is CASSYVAAGGFEQYF. CDR3 bases: TGTGCCAGCAGTTACGTTGCGGCAGGGGGCTTCGAGCAGTACTTC.

The V call is TRBV25-1, the J call TRBJ2-1; 10 positions match TRBD1. The CDR3 totals 16 residues. In germline, CDR1 is MGHDK, CDR2 SYGVNS. V lost 6 bases and J lost 7; bases outside the gene matches: 12. The CDR3 loop reads CASSPATGQGKNEQFF. CDR3 bases: TGTGCCAGCAGCCCAGCCACGGGACAGGGGAAAAATGAGCAGTTCTTC.

This clonotype was detected ten times or more. The gene calls are TRBV7-9 and TRBJ1-1, with TRBD1 matching 10 bases. The J segment lost 1 base and the V segment lost 3 bases, leaving 2 bases of the junction unmatched. This CDR3 contains 15 residues. Per germline, CDR1 SEHNR and CDR2 FQNEAQ (reference sequence). CDR3: CASSFDRGRNTEAFF. CDR3 bases: TGTGCCAGCAGCTTCGACAGGGGGCGGAACACTGAAGCTTTCTTT.